This T cell receptor (beta chain) was sequenced in a study of blood T cell repertoires in COVID-19. Study-level background: Researchers got acute and convalescent COVID-19 samples from the United States, Italy and Spain.

Per the authors' pipeline: Amplified reference gene primers provided the basis for estimating nucleated cell counts. TCRdb keeps only in-frame clones here, not all; method: immunoSEQ multiplex PCR. The V and J calls and clone size come from that table; D and trimming were worked out from the DNA. The sample holds approximately 530,000 clones, about 89% seen once. The germline CDR1 and CDR2 sequences are KGHSH and LQKENI. This CDR3 has 14 amino acids. V lost 5 bases to trimming and J lost 1 base, with 11 bases between them. This clone was picked up a small number of times. The Seattle patients joined while their infection was active and were tracked longitudinally afterward.

Sequencing input: peripheral blood. The receptor was derived from a woman between 50 and 59 years old with COVID-19, enrolled during active disease. This chain connects TRBV18 to TRBJ1-1; the D gene is possibly TRBD1 (5 bases). Here the CDR3 DNA reads TGTGCCAGCTCAACTGTCCAGGGGAACACTGAAGCTTTCTTT. Its protein is CASSTVQGNTEAFF.